A few counts support the clone carrying this T cell receptor beta chain. As yet, its antigen is unknown. These data are taken from a study of OX40 agonist ivuxolimab in advanced cancers. As for the study in general: Antecedent anti-PD-1, anti-PD-L1 or anti-CTLA-4 therapy was permissible, with roughly 36% having received some.

Patients with a history of autoimmune disease or on systemic immunosuppression were excluded. Whole-study results and caveats: Mean expanded clone counts were higher in CD8+ than CD4+ T cells.

Sequencing was performed with immunoSEQ multiplex PCR; in TCRdb, only in-frame clones are kept and a portion is missing. The sample yields about 20,000 clones, 70% to 90% seen once. The germline gives CDR1 SGHNT, CDR2 YENEEA. Between the trimmed V and J ends, which lost 6 bases and 6 bases, there was a span of 11 bases. CDR3 length equals 12 residues. The origin of this receptor is an adult with an advanced solid tumor such as melanoma, head and neck, liver or kidney cancer. The chain uses TRBV11-3 and TRBJ1-1; tentative D call: TRBD1 (6 bases). Sequenced here: CD4+ or CD8+ T cells sorted from blood, sampled in a trial of the OX40 agonist ivuxolimab. CDR3 coding DNA: TGTGCCAGCAGTGGAGGGGGAGCTGAAGCTTTCTTT. Protein product: CASSGGGAEAFF.